The present T cell receptor beta chain was sequenced within a study of regulatory T cells in long-lasting Graves disease (dated by TCRdb to the early 2020s). About the full investigation: Persistent Graves' disease was defined as persistently positive TSH receptor autoantibodies together with antithyroid drug treatment for over 5 years. A total of 35 or so samples were covered by TCR sequencing, comprising some 13 persistent and roughly 20 newly diagnosed Graves' disease patients. Antithyroid drugs had been taken for 10 to 13 years on average by persistent Graves' disease patients in the clinical cohort. Patients with persistent Graves' disease were compared with patients with newly diagnosed Graves' disease using TCR sequencing and RNA sequencing of peripheral blood. The study was registered as a clinical trial and conducted in China.

Taken with the paper, the label for time point translates to: persistent/refractory GD, antithyroid drugs over 5 years with positive TRAb. RNA was extracted from PBMCs in TRIzol for both TCR sequencing and RNA sequencing. Graves' disease was diagnosed according to American Thyroid Association guidelines. Patients for the study were recruited at an endocrinology department in Xi'an, China. Each patient gave approximately 10 milliliters of peripheral blood, collected in an EDTA anticoagulant tube. Ficoll Paque Plus density gradient separation was used to isolate PBMCs, and no additional T cell sorting was done. An Agilent 2100 Bioanalyzer and agarose gel were used to assess RNA quality, and a NanoDrop 2000 was used to measure RNA concentration. This clonotype has ten or more counts. No antigen is known for it. No clone much larger than this one lies a single base away; base qualities are absent. The library was obtained by multiplex PCR. TCRdb lists the instrument as Illumina HiSeq 4000. CDR3 regions were amplified by Arm-PCR with iRepertoire HTBI primers to construct TCR beta libraries. Before sequencing, the PCR products underwent gel purification. Regarding the original processing steps: A total of 62 TRBV and under 15 TRBJ segments were identified across samples and were used for gene usage analysis of CDR3 amino acid clonotypes. COPE and FqMerger were used to merge filtered high-quality paired reads into contigs. Contigs were aligned with BLAST to IMGT TRBV, TRBD and TRBJ reference genes, and CDR3 was defined per IMGT. Any clonotype with a frequency above 0.1% was classified as a highly expanded clone. Shannon entropy was used to measure repertoire diversity, and the Gini coefficient was used to measure V-J evenness. A clonotype found in more than one individual was treated as public. TCRdb reprocessed the public reads (quality trimming at Q25 with fastp, clone calling with MiXCR) and kept in-frame beta chains. Each entry merges the rows of one CDR3 protein and shows their most common DNA and genes. In this record, the V and J calls reflect TCRdb's handling and not the investigators' own analysis. The sample profile shows about 470,000 distinct CDR3 sequences; more than 20% of them were found once. 7.8% of the sample rests with the top ten.

CDR1 and CDR2 were assigned from the germline V gene as MDHEN and SYDVKM. Reading from cysteine to phenylalanine, the CDR3 counts 14 amino acids. The entry retains the CDR3 DNA only, 42 bases that are in frame from base 1. The trim is 8 bases for V and 2 bases for J, with a gap of 14 bases between the germline ends. Overall study outcomes, separate from this receptor: Patients with persistent disease shared more public clonotypes (approximately 2,500) than newly diagnosed patients did (966). The study examined only peripheral blood because the primary lesion, thyroid tissue, could not be accessed. Compared with newly diagnosed patients, patients with persistent Graves' disease had lower TCR Shannon entropy and fewer highly expanded clones, which suggests clonal expansion. The small sample size was acknowledged by the authors as a limitation that may reduce accuracy. TRBV28, TRBJ1-2 and TRBJ2-5 were preferentially used in persistent disease, while TRBV20-1 and TRBJ2-1 were favored in newly diagnosed disease. Sequencing and analysis were restricted to the TCR beta chain.

The rearrangement combines TRBV28 with TRBJ2-3; perhaps TRBD1 is the D gene, with 7 bases matching. This receptor was obtained from a female donor with Graves disease. Sequencing was performed on peripheral blood mononuclear cells (PBMCs), taken when the disease was refractory, from a patient treated with antithyroid drugs. The CDR3 sequence is CASGGTAATDTQYF. At the DNA level, the sequence is TGTGCCAGCGGGGGGACAGCCGCCACAGATACGCAGTATTTT.